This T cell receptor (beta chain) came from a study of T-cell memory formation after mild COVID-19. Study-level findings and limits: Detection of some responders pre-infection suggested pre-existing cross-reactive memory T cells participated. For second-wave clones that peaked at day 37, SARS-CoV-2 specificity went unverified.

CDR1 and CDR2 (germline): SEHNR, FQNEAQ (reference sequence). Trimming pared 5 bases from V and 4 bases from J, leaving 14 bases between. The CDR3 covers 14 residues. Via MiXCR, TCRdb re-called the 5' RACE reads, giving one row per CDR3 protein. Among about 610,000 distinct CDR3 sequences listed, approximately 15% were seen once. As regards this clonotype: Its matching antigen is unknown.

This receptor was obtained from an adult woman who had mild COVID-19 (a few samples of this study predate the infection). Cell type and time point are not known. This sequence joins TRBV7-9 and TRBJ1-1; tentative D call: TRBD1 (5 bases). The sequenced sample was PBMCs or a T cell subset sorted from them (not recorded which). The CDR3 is CASSLQASGTEAFF. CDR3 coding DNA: TGTGCCAGCAGCCTACAGGCCTCGGGCACTGAAGCTTTCTTT. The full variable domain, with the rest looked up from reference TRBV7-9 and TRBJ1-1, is DTGVSQNPRHKITKRGQNVTFRCDPISEHNRLYWYRQTLGQGPEFLTYFQNEAQLEKSRLLSDRFSAERPKGSFSTLEIQRTEQGDSAMYLCASSLQASGTEAFFGQGTRLTVV.